This passage covers 24 T cell receptor beta chains from one sample sequenced in a study of T cell responses to AZD1222 COVID-19 vaccine. Here immunoSEQ multiplex PCR was the method, and the copy in TCRdb shows in-frame clones only, minus some. The table lists tens of thousands of clones, about three quarters of them singletons. The sample in question was peripheral blood, obtained on day 0 of AZD1222 vaccination. Source of these receptors: an adult in good health.

The chain joins TRBV4-3 to TRBJ1-1; 7 positions agree with TRBD1. V gave up 0 bases and J gave up 3 bases; unmatched junction bases: 10. The CDR3 is 17 amino acids. Germline V lookup: CDR1 LGHNA, CDR2 YSLEER. The CDR3 DNA is TGCGCCAGCAGCCAAGAGGCAGGGGGGGACGTATACACTGAAGCTTTCTTT. Translated: CASSQEAGGDVYTEAFF.

This clone has only one observation. The chain links TRBV3-1 (or the pseudogene TRBV3-2) to TRBJ1-6, with 7 bases aligning to TRBD1. Germline CDR1 LGHDT, CDR2 YNNKEL (reference sequence). This CDR3 is 15 amino acids long. J lost 7 bases, V lost 1 base, and 4 bases had no gene match. CDR3 in amino acids: CASSQGQGQNSPLHF. In DNA form, the CDR3 reads TGTGCCAGCAGCCAAGGACAGGGTCAGAATTCACCCCTCCACTTT.

This sequence joins TRBV5-4 and TRBJ1-2; D not certain. This CDR3 region has 13 residues. The germline V gene has CDR1 SGHNT and CDR2 YYREEE (reference sequence). The V end was cut by 4 bases, the J end by 1 base, with 8 bases between. The CDR3 loop is CASSPGGNYGYTF. The CDR3 nucleotides read TGTGCCAGCAGCCCGGGAGGTAACTATGGCTACACCTTC.

This clone was counted between two and nine times. The V gene is TRBV7-9, the J gene TRBJ2-2, with TRBD2 as a possible D gene (6 bases). Germline values: CDR1 SEHNR, CDR2 FQNEAQ (reference sequence). The germline V and J ends were trimmed by 3 bases and 1 base, with 6 bases remaining between them. The CDR3 is 14 amino acids. The CDR3 coding sequence is TGTGCCAGCAGCTTCGGGGGGAACACCGGGGAGCTGTTTTTT. It translates to CASSFGGNTGELFF.

The chain is built from TRBV4-2 and TRBJ1-6; D ambiguous. CDR1 is LGHNA, CDR2 YNFKEQ, per germline. The CDR3 is 18 amino acids. Trimming left V 0 bases short and J 0 bases short, with 12 bases between. In nucleotides, the CDR3 is TGTGCCAGCAGCCAAGAAGAATTACGAAGCTCCTATAATTCACCCCTCCACTTT. This translates into CASSQEELRSSYNSPLHF.

The chain has TRBV10-3 and TRBJ1-2; the match to TRBD1 covers 8 bases. Germline CDR1 ENHRY, CDR2 SYGVKD. CDR3 length: 13 residues. After removal of 6 bases from V and 4 bases from J, the junction contained 4 bases not matched to a gene. CDR3 amino acids: CAIRETGGYGYTF. CDR3 sequence (DNA): TGTGCCATCAGGGAAACAGGGGGCTATGGCTACACCTTC.

A few counts support this clone. V is TRBV19 and J is TRBJ1-5; D remains ambiguous. The CDR3 has 15 amino acids. The V gene lost 7 bases and the J gene lost 3 bases, with 16 bases spanning the gap. Germline CDR1 LNHDA, CDR2 SQIVND (reference sequence). The CDR3 region is CASMFQAGSNQPQHF. As DNA, the CDR3 is TGTGCCAGTATGTTCCAGGCGGGATCCAATCAGCCCCAGCATTTT.

The rearrangement joins TRBV28 to TRBJ1-1; D perhaps matches TRBD1 (6 bases). In germline, CDR1 is MDHEN, CDR2 SYDVKM. V lost 8 bases to trimming and J lost 3 bases, with 22 bases between them. The length of the CDR3 is 16 residues. The DNA of the CDR3 is TGTGCCAGCGGGTTACAGGGTAGGGCCGGAGACACTGAAGCTTTCTTT. Protein sequence: CASGLQGRAGDTEAFF.

The V call is TRBV28, the J call TRBJ2-1; D remains ambiguous. Looked up from germline, CDR1 is MDHEN and CDR2 is SYDVKM. The V and J ends lost 5 bases and 4 bases respectively, with 12 bases between them. CDR3 size: 14 residues. The CDR3 sequence: CASSPLKEYNEQFF. For the CDR3, the DNA is TGTGCCAGCAGTCCCCTGAAAGAATACAATGAGCAGTTCTTC.

The genes are TRBV25-1 and TRBJ1-4, with 7 nucleotides matching TRBD1. Germline V gene lookup returns CDR1 MGHDK and CDR2 SYGVNS. V lost 5 bases and J lost 8; bases outside the gene matches: 14. CDR3 length equals 16 residues. CDR3 residues: CASSTDREGGREKLFF. CDR3 nucleotides: TGTGCCAGCAGTACTGACAGGGAGGGTGGTAGAGAAAAACTGTTTTTT.

This chain links TRBV7-8 with TRBJ1-3; unclear D gene. CDR3 size: 12 residues. Trimming took 5 bases from V and 4 from J, leaving 6 bases between them. Germline-derived CDR1 and CDR2 are SGHVS and FQNEAQ. CDR3 in amino acids: CASSPGGNTIYF. DNA of the CDR3: TGTGCCAGCAGCCCCGGCGGAAACACCATATATTTT. Combining the CDR3 with reference TRBV7-8 and TRBJ1-3 gives the whole variable domain GAGVSQSPRYKVAKRGQDVALRCDPISGHVSLFWYQQALGQGPEFLTYFQNEAQLDKSGLPSDRFFAERPEGSVSTLKIQRTQQEDSAVYLCASSPGGNTIYFGEGSWLTVV.

This chain links TRBV20-1 with TRBJ1-5; 9 nucleotides line up with TRBD1. The CDR3 extends over 15 amino acids. CDR1 is DFQATT and CDR2 is SNEGSKA in the germline V gene (reference sequence). The V gene end was trimmed by 3 bases and the J gene end by 3 bases; junction bases not matched to a gene: 6. CDR3 DNA sequence: TGCAGTGCTAGTACCGGGACAGGGTTCAATCAGCCCCAGCATTTT. Translating it yields CSASTGTGFNQPQHF.

This clone has just one count. This chain joins TRBV7-8 and TRBJ2-2; TRBD2 is a possible D gene (6 bases). The CDR3 is 15 residues long. Trimming left V 7 bases short and J 6 bases short, with 18 bases between. Germline-derived CDR1 and CDR2 are SGHVS and FQNEAQ. This chain's CDR3 is CASTSWRSGAGELFF. Written as DNA, the CDR3 is TGTGCCAGCACCTCTTGGAGATCGGGGGCCGGGGAGCTGTTTTTT.

The chain combines TRBV7-9 with TRBJ2-7, with D tentatively TRBD1 (6 bases). CDR3 length: 13 amino acids. V lost 3 bases, J lost 7 bases, and 13 bases lay in between. The V gene's germline CDR1 is SEHNR and CDR2 FQNEAQ (reference sequence). CDR3 in amino acids: CASSFAQGVEQYF. Here the CDR3 DNA reads TGTGCCAGCAGCTTCGCACAGGGAGTTGAGCAGTACTTC.

The rearrangement links TRBV9 to TRBJ1-4; maybe TRBD1 (5 bases). The CDR3 covers 15 residues. Per germline, CDR1 SGDLS and CDR2 YYNGEE. Trimming removed 4 bases from V and 8 bases from J, with 18 bases in between. CDR3 sequence reads: CASSTRQQGGEKLFF. CDR3 coding DNA: TGTGCCAGCAGCACCAGGCAGCAGGGAGGAGAAAAACTGTTTTTT.

This chain joins TRBV5-1 and TRBJ2-2; maybe TRBD1 (6 bases). The CDR3 spans 18 residues. V dropped 4 bases and J dropped 3 bases, with 22 bases sitting between them. The V gene's germline CDR1 is SGHRS and CDR2 YFSETQ. The DNA of the CDR3 is TGCGCCAGCAGCCAGGGACAACAATCCGTTAAAGACACCGGGGAGCTGTTTTTT. Translated, it gives CASSQGQQSVKDTGELFF.

J is TRBJ2-3 and V is TRBV5-1; the match to TRBD2 covers 14 bases. The V segment lost 0 bases and the J segment 0 bases; nucleotides outside the gene matches: 6. Germline values: CDR1 SGHRS, CDR2 YFSETQ. The CDR3 totals 19 residues. The CDR3 is CASSLGLAGGTLSTDTQYF. The CDR3 region has the DNA TGCGCCAGCAGCTTGGGACTAGCGGGGGGGACCCTCAGCACAGATACGCAGTATTTT.

The rearrangement links TRBV28 to TRBJ1-1, with 9 bases lining up with TRBD1. J lost 9 bases, V lost 5 bases, and 7 bases had no gene match. This CDR3 has 13 amino acids. The germline V gene encodes CDR1 MDHEN and CDR2 SYDVKM. This chain's CDR3 is CASSLPTGGKAFF. The CDR3 DNA reads as TGTGCCAGCAGTCTCCCGACAGGGGGGAAAGCTTTCTTT.

The chain has TRBV5-1 and TRBJ1-1, with no clear D. Trimming stripped 0 bases from V and 7 bases from J, with 13 bases between. This CDR3 region has 14 residues. Per the germline V gene, CDR1 is SGHRS and CDR2 is YFSETQ. The DNA for the CDR3 is TGCGCCAGCAGCTTGGGGCAACTAGGCAGTGAAGCTTTCTTT. Translated, it gives CASSLGQLGSEAFF.

The V gene is TRBV25-1, the J gene TRBJ1-6; tentative D call: TRBD1 (5 bases). V was trimmed by 1 base and J by 0 bases, leaving 13 bases between them. The CDR3 extends over 18 amino acids. Germline V lookup: CDR1 MGHDK, CDR2 SYGVNS. The CDR3 DNA is TGTGCCAGCAGTGAATCCCGACAGCGGAGCTCCTATAATTCACCCCTCCACTTT. This gives the protein CASSESRQRSSYNSPLHF.

The chain joins TRBV7-8 to TRBJ1-4; no firm D call. Looked up from germline, CDR1 is SGHVS and CDR2 is FQNEAQ. The CDR3 extends over 12 amino acids. The V gene lost 2 bases and the J gene lost 4 bases, with 2 bases spanning the gap. The CDR3 DNA reads as TGTGCCAGCAGCTTAAATAATGAAAAACTGTTTTTT. This translates into CASSLNNEKLFF.

V gene TRBV15 combines with J gene TRBJ2-2, with TRBD2 matching over 10 bases. The V gene's germline CDR1 is LNHNV and CDR2 YYDKDF (reference sequence). The CDR3 runs to 16 residues. V trimming: 4 bases; J trimming: 5 bases; junction bases outside the gene matches: 7. CDR3 coding DNA: TGTGCCACCAGCAACAGCGGGGGGGCCGGAACCGGGGAGCTGTTTTTT. Its translation: CATSNSGGAGTGELFF. The variable domain in full, with the rest retrieved from reference TRBV15 and TRBJ2-2, is DAMVIQNPRYQVTQFGKPVTLSCSQTLNHNVMYWYQQKSSQAPKLLFHYYDKDFNNEADTPDNFQSRRPNTSFCFLDIRSPGLGDTAMYLCATSNSGGAGTGELFFGEGSRLTVL.

V usage is TRBV7-2 and J usage is TRBJ1-4; tentatively, D is TRBD1 (5 bases). This CDR3 is built from 15 residues. Per the germline V gene, CDR1 is SGHTA and CDR2 is FQGNSA. The V end lost 1 base, the J end lost 7 bases, and 13 bases lay between the germline ends. The chain's CDR3 is CASSLGLGAGEKLFF. Written as DNA, the CDR3 is TGTGCCAGCAGCTTAGGTCTCGGGGCGGGTGAAAAACTGTTTTTT.

V gene TRBV11-3 combines with J gene TRBJ2-1, with D perhaps TRBD1 (5 bases). The CDR3 sequence is 12 residues long. Germline V gene lookup returns CDR1 SGHNT and CDR2 YENEEA. V was trimmed by 0 bases and J by 14 bases, leaving 11 bases between them. CDR3 region: CASSLDQGAKFF. The CDR3 bases are TGTGCCAGCAGCTTAGATCAAGGGGCGAAGTTCTTC.